This T cell receptor (beta chain) was found in a study of blood T cell repertoires in COVID-19. Some clones are missing from TCRdb's copy, which holds only in-frame ones; the method was immunoSEQ multiplex PCR. The profile shows under 300,000 clones, approximately 90% of them singletons. This clone came up once. Trimming shortened V by 2 bases and J by 7 bases, and 17 bases separated the two germline ends. Germline loops: CDR1 KGHSH, CDR2 LQKENI. The CDR3 is made up of 15 amino acids. The chain joins TRBV18 to TRBJ2-5; tentatively, D is TRBD2 (6 bases). The material sequenced was PBMCs or T cells enriched from blood (not recorded which). This clonotype was obtained from a woman between 25 and 40 years old with acute COVID-19. This CDR3 is CASSPLLREVGTQYF. The CDR3 DNA reads TGTGCCAGCTCACCATTGTTGAGGGAGGTGGGGACCCAGTACTTC.